Listed here are 12 T cell receptor beta chains from one sample, sequenced in a study of blood T cell repertoires in COVID-19. Profiled with immunoSEQ multiplex PCR; TCRdb holds only in-frame clones, not every one. The sample carries around 60,000 clones, 85% recorded once. The source material was peripheral blood. The receptors were gathered from a man between 65 and 85 years old with acute or convalescent COVID-19.

The J gene is TRBJ2-3, the V gene TRBV12-3 or TRBV12-4; possibly TRBD2 for D (5 bases). Trimming took off 5 bases at V and 8 bases at J, with 11 bases between the two ends. This CDR3 spans 12 amino acids. The CDR3 reads CASSLEGSTQYF. CDR3 sequence (DNA): TGTGCCAGCAGTCTCGAGGGTAGTACGCAGTATTTT.

This chain links TRBV11-3 with TRBJ2-3; 10 bases line up with TRBD2. The CDR3 consists of 16 residues. With V trimmed by 5 bases and J by 4 bases, 9 bases remained unmatched. Per germline, CDR1 SGHNT and CDR2 YENEEA. The CDR3 sequence is CASSPQSGGAADTQYF. CDR3 bases: TGTGCCAGCAGCCCCCAGAGCGGGGGGGCCGCAGATACGCAGTATTTT.

Regarding this clone: The same CDR3 arises from other DNA sequences in this sample as well. CDR3 bases: TGTGCCAGCAGTGAAGACAGAAACTATGGCTACACCTTC. It translates to CASSEDRNYGYTF. The V call is TRBV2, the J call TRBJ1-2; unclear D gene. This CDR3 has 13 residues. Trimming took 1 base from V and 2 from J, leaving 5 bases between them. Germline CDR1 and CDR2: SNHLY and FYNNEI.

This clone was counted between two and nine times. The genes are TRBV15 and TRBJ1-5, with D possibly TRBD1 on 5 matching bases. CDR3 length: 15 residues. Trimming took off 4 bases at V and 6 bases at J, with 16 bases between the two ends. Germline-derived CDR1 and CDR2 are LNHNV and YYDKDF (reference sequence). Here the CDR3 reads CATSTRPRTPQPQHF. The CDR3 DNA reads as TGTGCCACCAGCACTCGCCCGAGGACACCTCAGCCCCAGCATTTT.

The chain combines TRBV6-2 or TRBV6-3 with TRBJ2-3; a weak D match, TRBD2 (5 bases). CDR3 length equals 13 residues. Germline V lookup: CDR1 MNHEY, CDR2 SVGEGT. V was trimmed by 4 bases and J by 3 bases, leaving 8 bases between them. The CDR3 nucleotides are TGTGCCAGCAGTTCTGGGAGTACAGATACGCAGTATTTT. This gives the protein CASSSGSTDTQYF.

CDR3 sequence: CASSLFTPEAFF. The CDR3 bases are TGTGCCAGCAGCTTGTTTACACCTGAAGCTTTCTTT. V and J are TRBV5-8 and TRBJ1-1; D unclear. Trimming shortened V by 1 base and J by 6 bases, and 7 bases separated the two germline ends. This CDR3 is 12 amino acids long. Germline lookup yields CDR1 SGHTS and CDR2 YDEGEE.

This rearrangement joins TRBV4-1 to TRBJ2-3; 11 nucleotides align to TRBD2. The CDR3 loop spans 14 amino acids. Germline V gene lookup returns CDR1 MGHRA and CDR2 YSYEKL. V lost 4 bases, J lost 5 bases, and 2 bases stayed unmatched. CDR3 sequence: CASSPGLAVDTQYF. DNA for the CDR3: TGCGCCAGCAGCCCGGGACTAGCGGTAGATACGCAGTATTTT.

CDR3 residues: CASTRDRMNTEAFF. CDR3 sequence (DNA): TGCGCCAGCACTCGAGACAGGATGAACACTGAAGCTTTCTTT. The chain joins TRBV5-1 to TRBJ1-1, with D tentatively TRBD1 (6 bases). Trimming left V 6 bases short and J 0 bases short, with 12 bases between. The CDR3 is 14 amino acids. Germline CDR1 and CDR2: SGHRS and YFSETQ.

This clone has a single count. V is TRBV9 and J is TRBJ2-1; D perhaps matches TRBD2 (7 bases). The CDR3 is 17 amino acids. The V gene's germline CDR1 is SGDLS and CDR2 YYNGEE. Trimming removed 0 bases from V and 1 base from J, with 14 bases in between. The CDR3 loop is CASSVGGGPLSYNEQFF. The CDR3 region has the DNA TGTGCCAGCAGCGTAGGGGGGGGCCCTCTGTCCTACAATGAGCAGTTCTTC.

The V gene is TRBV2, the J gene TRBJ1-1; D is undetermined. The CDR3 length is 14 residues. Trimming removed 2 bases at V and 2 bases at J, with 9 bases between. The germline gives CDR1 SNHLY, CDR2 FYNNEI. The CDR3 protein is CASSEYSTNTEAFF. The CDR3 bases are TGTGCCAGCAGTGAATACAGTACAAACACTGAAGCTTTCTTT.

The rearrangement joins TRBV5-1 to TRBJ2-1, with 8 bases matching TRBD1. Germline V gene sequence: CDR1 SGHRS, CDR2 YFSETQ. CDR3 length: 14 residues. The ends lost 4 bases at V and 2 bases at J; junction bases unmatched: 2. CDR3 protein: CASSQQGAYNEQFF. CDR3 nucleotide sequence: TGCGCCAGCAGCCAACAGGGGGCCTACAATGAGCAGTTCTTC.

The rearrangement uses TRBV7-9 and TRBJ2-5; a weak D match, TRBD1 (5 bases). The V end lost 2 bases, the J end lost 2 bases, and 12 bases lay between the germline ends. Germline lookup yields CDR1 SEHNR and CDR2 FQNEAQ (reference sequence). The CDR3 spans 15 residues. The CDR3: CASSLIQDGQETQYF. In DNA form, the CDR3 reads TGTGCCAGCAGCTTAATACAGGATGGGCAAGAGACCCAGTACTTC.